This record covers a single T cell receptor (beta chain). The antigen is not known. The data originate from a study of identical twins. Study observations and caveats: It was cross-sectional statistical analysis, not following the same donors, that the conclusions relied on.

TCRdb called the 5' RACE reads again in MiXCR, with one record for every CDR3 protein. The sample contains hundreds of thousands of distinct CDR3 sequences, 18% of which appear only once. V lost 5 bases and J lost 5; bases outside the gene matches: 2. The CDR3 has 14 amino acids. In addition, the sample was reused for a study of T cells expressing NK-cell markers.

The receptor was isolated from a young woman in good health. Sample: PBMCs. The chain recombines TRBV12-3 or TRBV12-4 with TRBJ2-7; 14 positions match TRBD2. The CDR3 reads CASSGTSGGHEQYF. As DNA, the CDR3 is TGTGCCAGCAGTGGGACTAGCGGGGGCCACGAGCAGTACTTC.